Listed below are T cell receptor beta chains from one sample, sequenced in a study of T-cell reconstitution after alpha-beta-depleted transplantation in children. Via MiXCR, TCRdb re-called the PCR reads, giving one row per CDR3 protein. Found here are hundreds of thousands of distinct CDR3 sequences, over 9.5% of them singletons; the top ten hold less than 4.5%. Here the sequenced sample was PBMCs from the stem cell graft donor, taken from the stem cell graft. The source of these receptors is a human donor who donated a stem cell graft to a child with acute myeloid leukemia. CDR3s include the opening cysteine and the closing phenylalanine or tryptophan. D genes are given only for firm matches. Size is stated for part of the rows, as once, few or many counts, or as a class when the clone is expanded.

TRBJ2-2,TRBV5-5,NA,NA,TGTGCCAGCAGCTTGGGGGGGGAAGGCACCGGGGAGCTGTTTTTT,CASSLGGEGTGELFF
TRBJ2-1,TRBV6-5,NA,NA,TGTGCCAGCAGTTCCCCCGCGGGGCCGCGGGATGAGCAGTTCTTC,CASSSPAGPRDEQFF
TRBJ2-7,TRBV4-3,few,NA,TGCGCCAGCAGCCAAGACAGGGCCTTTTACGAGCAGTACTTC,CASSQDRAFYEQYF
TRBJ2-3,TRBV7-9,few,NA,TGTGCCAGCAGCCCAGGGACTCTCCCTTCGCCAGATACGCAGTATTTT,CASSPGTLPSPDTQYF
TRBJ2-7,TRBV6-5,NA,TRBD2,TGTGCCAGCAGGGGGGGGACTAGGATGGTCTACGAGCAGTACTTC,CASRGGTRMVYEQYF
TRBJ1-1,TRBV9,few,NA,TGTGCCAGCAGCTTACTACCAGCTCGACAGCTAATGAACACTGAAGCTTTCTTT,CASSLLPARQLMNTEAFF
TRBJ2-1,TRBV12-3/TRBV12-4,NA,NA,TGTGCCAGCAGTATCATCGGCCCGCTAGGCGATGAGCAGTTCTTC,CASSIIGPLGDEQFF
TRBJ2-4,TRBV20-1,few,TRBD2,TGCAGTGCTAGAGATCGGGGGAGGGGAGACATTCAGTACTTC,CSARDRGRGDIQYF
TRBJ2-3,TRBV7-9,many,TRBD1,TGTGCCAGCAGCTTGGCAACAGGGGCAGATACGCAGTATTTT,CASSLATGADTQYF
TRBJ2-1,TRBV21-1,many,NA,TGTGCCAGCAGCAGCCAGAGCCGGGAGCAGTTCTTC,CASSSQSREQFF
TRBJ2-1,TRBV4-1,NA,TRBD2,TGCGCCAGCAGGGACCTAGCGGGAGTCAGTGATGAGCAGTTCTTC,CASRDLAGVSDEQFF
TRBJ2-4,TRBV24-1,many,TRBD1,TGTGCCACCAGTGCCACGACAGGGGCCAAAAACATTCAGTACTTC,CATSATTGAKNIQYF
TRBJ2-3,TRBV12-3/TRBV12-4,few,TRBD1,TGTGCCAGCAGTTCGGGACAGGGAAGAGATACGCAGTATTTT,CASSSGQGRDTQYF
TRBJ2-7,TRBV20-1,NA,NA,TGCAGTGCAAGGGCCACATCTACCTACGAGCAGTACTTC,CSARATSTYEQYF
TRBJ1-2,TRBV4-3,NA,TRBD1,TGCGCCAGCAGCCCTGAGACAGGGGCTTATGGCTACACCTTC,CASSPETGAYGYTF
TRBJ2-1,TRBV20-1,NA,NA,TGCAGTGCTAGAGATGGCGGGCCCCTTACCTACGAGCAGTTCTTC,CSARDGGPLTYEQFF
TRBJ2-7,TRBV28,few,TRBD1,TGTGCCAGCAGTTTTGAGGACAGGGAGACCTACTTC,CASSFEDRETYF